Below, 19 T cell receptor beta chains from the same sample are listed, as sequenced in a study of blood T cell repertoires in COVID-19. The table came from immunoSEQ multiplex PCR; TCRdb's copy has only in-frame clones and leaves some out. The sample carries under 200,000 clones, around 86% recorded once. Sequenced sample: peripheral blood. The source of these receptors is an elderly woman in a cohort sampled during active or convalescent COVID-19.

A single count supports this clone. The chain links TRBV28 to TRBJ1-4; D is uncertain. V lost 5 bases and J 7 bases, leaving 11 bases between the germline ends. The CDR3 sequence is 13 residues long. The germline V gene encodes CDR1 MDHEN and CDR2 SYDVKM. DNA of the CDR3: TGTGCCAGCAGTCCCCGAAGCCGTGAAAAACTGTTTTTT. This codes for CASSPRSREKLFF.

This chain joins TRBV20-1 and TRBJ2-1; D is unclear. Germline CDR1 DFQATT, CDR2 SNEGSKA (reference sequence). The CDR3 is made up of 11 amino acids. Trimming shortened V by 6 bases and J by 8 bases, and 11 bases separated the two germline ends. CDR3 coding DNA: TGCAGTGCACCTCTAGTTGATGAGCAGTTCTTC. It is translated as CSAPLVDEQFF.

The genes are TRBV30 and TRBJ2-7; a possible D gene is TRBD2 (7 bases). V gave up 7 bases and J gave up 2 bases, with 15 bases separating them. The V gene's germline CDR1 is GTSNPN and CDR2 SVGIG (reference sequence). The CDR3 spans 13 residues. The CDR3 sequence is CASSAGATYEQYF. As DNA, the CDR3 is TGTGCCTCCTCTGCGGGGGCCACCTACGAGCAGTACTTC.

The V gene is TRBV4-1, the J gene TRBJ2-5; 7 bases are shared with TRBD1. There are 14 residues in the CDR3. The V gene's germline CDR1 is MGHRA and CDR2 YSYEKL. V lost 8 bases to trimming and J lost 4 bases; unmatched junction nucleotides: 10. The DNA of the CDR3 is TGCGCCAGCCGGTACCGGGACAGCGGAGAGACCCAGTACTTC. It encodes CASRYRDSGETQYF.

The rearrangement joins TRBV28 to TRBJ1-5; D unresolved. The V and J ends lost 6 bases and 3 bases respectively, with 9 bases between them. From germline, CDR1 is MDHEN and CDR2 SYDVKM. The CDR3 consists of 13 residues. As DNA, the CDR3 is TGTGCCAGCAGCCTAAATTCCAATCAGCCCCAGCATTTT. Its translation: CASSLNSNQPQHF.

The rearrangement links TRBV18 to TRBJ1-5; tentatively, D is TRBD1 (6 bases). Trimming pared 3 bases from V and 2 bases from J, leaving 17 bases between. The CDR3 covers 17 residues. CDR1 is KGHSH and CDR2 is LQKENI in the germline V gene. The CDR3 reads CASSPGGAAVGNQPQHF. CDR3 sequence (DNA): TGTGCCAGCTCACCTGGGGGGGCGGCGGTGGGCAATCAGCCCCAGCATTTT.

V and J are TRBV20-1 and TRBJ2-2, with D uncertain. CDR3 length: 12 residues. The V gene's germline CDR1 is DFQATT and CDR2 SNEGSKA (reference sequence). V was cut by 3 bases and J by 6 bases, with 8 bases left in between. The CDR3 protein is CSASSVSGELFF. CDR3 nucleotide sequence: TGCAGTGCTAGTTCGGTCTCCGGGGAGCTGTTTTTT.

The chain uses TRBV27 and TRBJ2-5; D may be TRBD1 (6 bases). CDR3 size: 15 residues. Germline values: CDR1 MNHEY, CDR2 SMNVEV (reference sequence). Trimming left V 7 bases short and J 3 bases short, with 18 bases between. CDR3 residues: CASTKPGQWEETQYF. The CDR3, as DNA: TGTGCCAGCACGAAACCGGGACAATGGGAAGAGACCCAGTACTTC.

The chain combines TRBV11-2 with TRBJ1-4; 8 nucleotides agree with TRBD1. V shed 3 bases and J 3 bases; nucleotides not matched to a gene: 6. In germline, CDR1 is SGHAT, CDR2 FQNNGV. The CDR3 loop spans 16 amino acids. This chain's CDR3 is CASSFTTGEANEKLFF. In nucleotides, the CDR3 is TGTGCCAGCAGCTTTACGACAGGGGAAGCTAATGAAAAACTGTTTTTT.

V and J are TRBV2 and TRBJ1-6; TRBD1 matches 12 bases. V trimming: 7 bases; J trimming: 9 bases; junction bases outside the gene matches: 7. This CDR3 is built from 15 residues. Germline V gene lookup returns CDR1 SNHLY and CDR2 FYNNEI. CDR3 bases: TGTGCCAGCATGAGGGGGACAGGGGGCGGTTCACCCCTCCACTTT. Residues: CASMRGTGGGSPLHF.

This chain connects TRBV13 to TRBJ2-5; 8 bases are a match to TRBD1. This CDR3 spans 14 amino acids. Germline V gene data show CDR1 as PRHDT and CDR2 as FYEKMQ (reference sequence). V was clipped by 5 bases and J by 5 bases; unmatched bases: 7. The CDR3 DNA reads as TGTGCCAGCAGCCCAAGACAGGGGCCCGAGACCCAGTACTTC. This translates into CASSPRQGPETQYF.

The CDR3 region has the DNA TGTGCCAGCAGCTTAGCTCCGGTTGAGCAGTTCTTC. It codes for CASSLAPVEQFF. This chain uses TRBV7-2 with TRBJ2-1; no reliable D call. The germline V gene encodes CDR1 SGHTA and CDR2 FQGNSA. The V end lost 0 bases, the J end lost 9 bases, and 6 bases lay between the germline ends. The CDR3 runs 12 residues.

The chain carries TRBV5-1 and TRBJ1-4; tentative D call: TRBD1 (6 bases). CDR3 size: 14 residues. Germline V lookup: CDR1 SGHRS, CDR2 YFSETQ. V was trimmed by 4 bases and J by 1 base, leaving 8 bases between them. The DNA of the CDR3 is TGCGCCAGCAGCGAAGGGGGAACTAATGAAAAACTGTTTTTT. Its protein is CASSEGGTNEKLFF.

This sequence joins TRBV6-6 and TRBJ2-1; 11 nucleotides align to TRBD2. Trimming at V came to 6 bases and at J to 7 bases, leaving 5 bases not matched to a gene. Germline V gives CDR1 MNHNY, CDR2 SVGAGI (reference sequence). The CDR3 is made up of 14 amino acids. The chain's CDR3 is CASSPRLAGNEQFF. In DNA, the CDR3 is TGTGCCAGCAGCCCGAGACTAGCGGGAAATGAGCAGTTCTTC.

The chain employs TRBV12-3 or TRBV12-4 and TRBJ1-5; D is uncertain. The CDR3 spans 11 residues. Trimming left V 7 bases short and J 9 bases short, with 10 bases between. This CDR3 reads CASMREWPQHF. The CDR3 nucleotides are TGTGCCAGCATGAGGGAGTGGCCCCAGCATTTT.

The chain is built from TRBV6-5 and TRBJ2-5; 9 positions agree with TRBD1. This CDR3 comprises 14 residues. J was trimmed by 5 bases and V by 4 bases; bases with no gene match: 5. Germline CDR1 MNHEY, CDR2 SVGAGI. The CDR3, as DNA: TGTGCCAGCAGTTCGGACAGGGGTGGGGAGACCCAGTACTTC. Translated: CASSSDRGGETQYF.

This chain joins TRBV19 and TRBJ2-1, with TRBD2 matching over 9 bases. Germline loops: CDR1 LNHDA, CDR2 SQIVND (reference sequence). The CDR3 runs 17 residues. V was pared by 10 bases and J by 1 base, with 14 bases of the junction left unmatched. CDR3 amino acids: CATKVSSGKGSYNEQFF. The CDR3 coding sequence is TGTGCCACTAAGGTCTCTAGCGGGAAAGGGTCCTACAATGAGCAGTTCTTC.

The genes are TRBV28 and TRBJ2-5; TRBD2 might be the D (6 bases). In germline, CDR1 is MDHEN, CDR2 SYDVKM. The V end lost 7 bases, the J end lost 4 bases, and 16 bases lay between the germline ends. The CDR3 runs 14 residues. CDR3 sequence: CASIPPGVGETQYF. Written as DNA, the CDR3 is TGTGCCAGCATCCCCCCGGGGGTGGGAGAGACCCAGTACTTC.

This sequence joins TRBV6-5 and TRBJ1-2; 8 nucleotides agree with TRBD1. After removal of 7 bases from V and 3 bases from J, the junction contained 4 bases not matched to a gene. Per the germline V gene, CDR1 is MNHEY and CDR2 is SVGAGI. The CDR3 has 13 residues. This CDR3 is CASTSRGHYGYTF. As DNA, the CDR3 is TGTGCCAGCACATCCAGGGGGCACTATGGCTACACCTTC.